This is a list of T cell receptor beta chains from one sample in a study of blood T cell repertoires in COVID-19. The protocol was immunoSEQ multiplex PCR, while the TCRdb copy is restricted to in-frame clones and leaves out a portion. Found here are 55,000 to 70,000 clones, about nine tenths of them singletons; the top ten hold 20% to 25%. The sequencing sample was made of peripheral blood. Receptor source: an elderly woman with COVID-19, enrolled during active disease. Both conserved end residues are part of each CDR3. The D gene is left open where the match is weak. Size is omitted from some rows. Given values are once, few, many or a class for expanded clones.

v_gene,j_gene,abundance,len,d_gene,CDR3aa,CDR3nt
TRBV2,TRBJ1-5,NA,15,NA,CASSLPMNSNQPQHF,TGTGCCAGCAGCCTACCTATGAATAGCAATCAGCCCCAGCATTTT
TRBV5-1,TRBJ2-5,NA,14,NA,CASSSTYGQETQYF,TGCGCCAGCAGCTCCACCTACGGCCAAGAGACCCAGTACTTC
TRBV6-6,TRBJ2-7,NA,13,NA,CASSYGTTYEQYF,TGTGCCAGCAGTTACGGGACAACCTACGAGCAGTACTTC
TRBV18,TRBJ2-1,NA,14,NA,CASSPNRGGNEQFF,TGTGCCAGCTCACCCAATAGAGGCGGTAATGAGCAGTTCTTC
TRBV5-1,TRBJ2-7,NA,14,NA,CASSPWAGWYEQYF,TGCGCCAGCAGCCCGTGGGCAGGGTGGTACGAGCAGTACTTC
TRBV19,TRBJ2-5,NA,13,NA,CASSAGMKETQYF,TGTGCCAGTAGTGCAGGGATGAAGGAGACCCAGTACTTC
TRBV7-9,TRBJ1-1,NA,15,NA,CASSPPGLGNTEAFF,TGTGCCAGCAGCCCGCCGGGTTTGGGGAACACTGAAGCTTTCTTT
TRBV7-9,TRBJ1-5,NA,16,NA,CASSLTLGRSNQPQHF,TGTGCCAGCAGCTTAACGCTGGGCAGGAGCAATCAGCCCCAGCATTTT
TRBV29-1,TRBJ2-3,NA,14,NA,CSVESPSGENTQYF,TGCAGCGTTGAGAGTCCCTCCGGGGAGAATACGCAGTATTTT
TRBV7-2,TRBJ1-6,NA,18,TRBD1,CASSRGTGSSSYNSPLHF,TGTGCCAGCAGCCGCGGGACAGGGTCTAGTTCCTATAATTCACCCCTCCACTTT
TRBV9,TRBJ2-1,once,15,TRBD2,CASSVVSGGYNEQFF,TGTGCCAGCAGCGTAGTTAGCGGGGGGTACAATGAGCAGTTCTTC
TRBV4-2,TRBJ1-5,NA,15,NA,CASSQEFSANQPQHF,TGTGCCAGCAGCCAAGAATTCTCAGCGAATCAGCCCCAGCATTTT
TRBV3-1/TRBV3-2,TRBJ1-6,few,15,NA,CASSQSYRANSPLHF,TGTGCCAGCAGCCAATCCTACAGGGCCAATTCACCCCTCCACTTT
TRBV3-1/TRBV3-2,TRBJ2-7,NA,15,TRBD2,CASSPWTSGGYEQYF,TGTGCCAGCAGCCCCTGGACTAGCGGGGGCTACGAGCAGTACTTC
TRBV5-1,TRBJ1-2,NA,14,TRBD1,CASSLGDRENGYTF,TGCGCCAGCAGCTTGGGGGACAGGGAAAATGGCTACACCTTC
TRBV5-4,TRBJ1-6,NA,18,NA,CASSLAGSWSSYNSPLHF,TGTGCCAGCAGCTTGGCAGGGTCGTGGAGCTCCTATAATTCACCCCTCCACTTT
TRBV5-6,TRBJ1-2,NA,12,TRBD1,CASTRDRVGYTF,TGTGCCAGCACCAGGGACAGGGTGGGCTACACCTTC
TRBV11-2,TRBJ2-2,NA,13,TRBD1,CASSSTRQGRLFF,TGTGCCAGCAGCTCTACCCGACAGGGTAGGCTGTTTTTT
TRBV4-2,TRBJ2-5,NA,13,NA,CASSRTEQETQYF,TGTGCCAGCAGTCGGACTGAACAAGAGACCCAGTACTTC
TRBV6-5,TRBJ2-5,NA,15,TRBD2,CASSLAAGGQETQYF,TGTGCCAGCAGTTTGGCGGCGGGGGGTCAGGAGACCCAGTACTTC
TRBV5-5,TRBJ2-7,once,14,NA,CASSPQTISYEQYF,TGTGCCAGCAGCCCCCAGACTATCTCCTACGAGCAGTACTTC
TRBV5-1,TRBJ2-3,NA,15,NA,CASSTPTITGDTQYF,TGCGCCAGCAGCACCCCTACCATCACGGGAGATACGCAGTATTTT
TRBV7-8,TRBJ2-7,NA,15,TRBD2,CASSPGGRSSYEQYF,TGTGCCAGCAGCCCGGGGGGTCGAAGCTCCTACGAGCAGTACTTC
TRBV4-1,TRBJ1-5,NA,16,NA,CASSQEPSRKDQPQHF,TGCGCCAGCAGCCAAGAACCCTCGCGAAAAGATCAGCCCCAGCATTTT
TRBV6-1,TRBJ2-3,NA,15,NA,CASSETGGSTDTQYF,TGTGCCAGCAGTGAGACAGGAGGAAGCACAGATACGCAGTATTTT
TRBV5-4,TRBJ1-1,NA,15,TRBD1,CASSSGQLLNTEAFF,TGTGCCAGCAGCTCGGGACAGCTCCTGAACACTGAAGCTTTCTTT
TRBV6-1,TRBJ1-1,NA,13,NA,CASSERGEARAFF,TGTGCCAGCAGTGAACGGGGGGAAGCGCGAGCTTTCTTT
TRBV11-2,TRBJ1-1,few,14,TRBD1,CASSSRDRNTEAFF,TGTGCCAGCAGCTCCCGGGACAGGAACACTGAAGCTTTCTTT
TRBV5-8,TRBJ2-3,once,15,NA,CASSLIQGSTDTQYF,TGTGCCAGCAGCTTGATCCAGGGGAGCACAGATACGCAGTATTTT
TRBV5-6,TRBJ2-2,NA,17,TRBD1,CASSLVGQGAGTGELFF,TGTGCCAGCAGCTTGGTGGGTCAGGGGGCTGGCACCGGGGAGCTGTTTTTT
TRBV13,TRBJ2-1,NA,15,NA,CASSLEGKVYNEQFF,TGTGCCAGCAGCTTAGAGGGGAAGGTATACAATGAGCAGTTCTTC
TRBV6-2/TRBV6-3,TRBJ2-7,NA,16,TRBD1,CASSYSPGQGTYEQYF,TGTGCCAGCAGTTACAGCCCGGGACAGGGCACCTACGAGCAGTACTTC
TRBV10-3,TRBJ2-7,NA,13,NA,CAISDSGDREQYF,TGTGCCATCAGTGATTCAGGGGATCGCGAGCAGTACTTC
TRBV7-2,TRBJ1-5,once,14,NA,CASATDPSNQPQHF,TGTGCCAGTGCGACAGACCCTAGCAATCAGCCCCAGCATTTT
TRBV10-3,TRBJ2-1,NA,16,NA,CAISEGRGTVHNEQFF,TGTGCCATCAGTGAAGGGAGGGGGACCGTGCACAATGAGCAGTTCTTC
TRBV7-8,TRBJ1-5,NA,17,NA,CASSLARGTTASQPQHF,TGTGCCAGCAGCTTAGCGCGGGGGACGACGGCGAGCCAGCCCCAGCATTTT
TRBV5-1,TRBJ2-3,NA,17,TRBD2,CASSLAASGGSRGTQYF,TGCGCCAGCAGCTTGGCGGCTAGCGGGGGATCCCGGGGTACGCAGTATTTT
TRBV3-1/TRBV3-2,TRBJ1-1,NA,12,NA,CASSQSSGEAFF,TGTGCCAGCAGCCAATCTAGTGGTGAAGCTTTCTTT
TRBV20-1,TRBJ1-2,NA,11,NA,CSASPSVGYTF,TGCAGTGCTAGCCCTTCGGTTGGCTACACCTTC
TRBV3-1/TRBV3-2,TRBJ1-2,NA,15,NA,CASSQVSGKGYGYTF,TGTGCCAGCAGCCAAGTTTCAGGGAAGGGCTATGGCTACACCTTC
TRBV30,TRBJ1-6,NA,14,TRBD1,CAWSVLTGNSPLHF,TGTGCCTGGAGTGTTCTGACAGGGAATTCACCCCTCCACTTT
TRBV12-3/TRBV12-4,TRBJ2-5,once,13,TRBD2,CATRRVAGETQYF,TGTGCCACCCGCCGAGTAGCGGGGGAGACCCAGTACTTC
TRBV30,TRBJ1-6,NA,14,TRBD1,CAWSTGQGPAPLHF,TGTGCCTGGAGTACCGGACAGGGACCGGCACCCCTCCACTTT
TRBV30,TRBJ2-5,NA,14,NA,CAWSVQGTQETQYF,TGTGCCTGGAGTGTCCAGGGGACACAAGAGACCCAGTACTTC
TRBV6-1,TRBJ1-2,few,14,NA,CASSEGQNNYGYTF,TGTGCCAGCAGTGAAGGGCAGAATAACTATGGCTACACCTTC
TRBV5-1,TRBJ2-7,NA,13,NA,CASSSGPSYEQYF,TGCGCCAGCAGCAGCGGACCCTCCTACGAGCAGTACTTC
TRBV11-1,TRBJ1-2,NA,15,TRBD1,CASSPRGTANYGYTF,TGTGCCAGCAGCCCCAGAGGGACAGCTAACTATGGCTACACCTTC
TRBV24-1,TRBJ1-1,NA,12,TRBD1,CATSDDRGRAFF,TGTGCCACCAGTGATGACAGGGGCCGAGCTTTCTTT
TRBV19,TRBJ1-5,NA,16,NA,CASSIGQGFTNQPQHF,TGTGCCAGTAGTATAGGTCAGGGATTCACCAATCAGCCCCAGCATTTT
TRBV5-1,TRBJ2-3,NA,17,TRBD2,CASSQTPTAGDTDTQYF,TGCGCCAGCAGTCAGACCCCCACAGCGGGGGATACAGATACGCAGTATTTT
TRBV12-3/TRBV12-4,TRBJ1-3,NA,13,NA,CASSPTSGNTIYF,TGTGCCAGCAGTCCTACCTCTGGAAACACCATATATTTT